This entry concerns a single TCR beta chain. What it binds is not known. Donors came from a validation cohort of some 130 subjects, distinct from the first 666-subject cohort. The data were obtained in a study of cytomegalovirus exposure and HLA in healthy donors. Findings and limits, study-wide: Associated with cytomegalovirus, according to the listing, were 164 TCR beta chains. It was confirmed in vitro that a few of the CMV-associated chains were specific for CMV antigens. One later analysis, an examination of the 90 to 150 validation repertoires, found that first-cohort TCR clusters tended to co-occur in them.

Libraries were prepared by immunoSEQ multiplex PCR; TCRdb keeps only in-frame clonotypes and omits some of them. The sample records 200,000 or so clones, around 78% being singletons. The germline V gene has CDR1 LNHDA and CDR2 SQIVND (reference sequence). The V and J ends lost 9 bases and 1 base, in that order; junction bases with no gene match: 5. The CDR3 is 14 amino acids. The chain couples TRBV19 to TRBJ1-5, with 8 positions matching TRBD1. This TCR was sampled from a woman between 18 and 29 years old in good health and CMV-seronegative. The material sequenced was PBMCs. The chain's CDR3 is CASLPGGSNQPQHF. DNA of the CDR3: TGTGCCAGCCTACCAGGGGGCAGCAATCAGCCCCAGCATTTT.